Listed here are 9 T cell receptor beta chains from one sample, sequenced in a study of T cell repertoires in cytomegalovirus infection. These receptors' targets are unknown. TCRdb analysed the reads with MiXCR anew, one entry per CDR3 protein. This sample has around 25,000 distinct CDR3 sequences; approximately 22% occur once, and the top ten carry around 93%. The source was CD8+ T cells from cultured PBMCs, collected from culture after CMV antigen stimulation. These receptor sequences come from a human donor in good health (CMV status not recorded). Some clones in this sample may be carry-over from other donors' samples.

The chain couples TRBV10-2 to TRBJ1-6; possible D gene TRBD1, 6 bases. The germline V gene encodes CDR1 WSHSY and CDR2 SAAADI. The V end was cut by 3 bases, the J end by 6 bases, with 9 bases between. The CDR3 contains 14 residues. The CDR3 DNA is TGCGCCAGCAGTGAATGGGGGGCTAATTCACCCCTCCACTTT. Amino acid sequence: CASSEWGANSPLHF.

The chain employs TRBV7-4 and TRBJ2-3; perhaps TRBD1 as D (5 bases). The V gene lost 3 bases and the J gene lost 2 bases, with 12 bases spanning the gap. Germline V gene lookup returns CDR1 SGHVT and CDR2 SQSDAQ. The CDR3 sequence is 15 residues long. The CDR3 nucleotides are TGTGCCAGCAGCTTTACAGGAGATATCACAGATACGCAGTATTTT. Amino acid sequence: CASSFTGDITDTQYF.

This chain uses TRBV9 with TRBJ2-7; TRBD2 matches 10 bases. The CDR3 consists of 15 residues. Germline CDR1 SGDLS, CDR2 YYNGEE. V shed 0 bases and J 2 bases; nucleotides not matched to a gene: 2. The CDR3 reads CASSVGAGGTYEQYF. CDR3 DNA sequence: TGTGCCAGCAGCGTAGGAGCGGGGGGGACCTACGAGCAGTACTTC.

This clonotype has a count of ten or more. V usage is TRBV27 and J usage is TRBJ1-2, with TRBD1 as a possible D gene (5 bases). The CDR3 length is 14 residues. Germline lookup yields CDR1 MNHEY and CDR2 SMNVEV (reference sequence). V lost 4 bases to trimming and J lost 4 bases, with 13 bases between them. In nucleotides, the CDR3 is TGTGCCAGCAGTTCGGGACCGGTTGGCTATGGCTACACCTTC. Translated, it gives CASSSGPVGYGYTF.

This clonotype occurred many times. The chain employs TRBV7-8 and TRBJ2-7; TRBD1 is a possible D gene (5 bases). CDR3 size: 14 residues. Trimming shortened V by 5 bases and J by 2 bases, and 13 bases separated the two germline ends. Germline lookup yields CDR1 SGHVS and CDR2 FQNEAQ. The CDR3 protein is CASSPLGVAYEQYF. CDR3 nucleotides: TGTGCCAGCAGCCCCTTAGGGGTTGCCTACGAGCAGTACTTC.

This clonotype was counted many times. J is TRBJ1-1 and V is TRBV7-2, with no clear D. The germline gives CDR1 SGHTA, CDR2 FQGNSA. The CDR3 covers 12 residues. The V gene lost 5 bases and the J gene lost 4 bases, with 8 bases spanning the gap. CDR3: CASSPRTTEAFF. The CDR3 DNA reads TGTGCCAGCAGCCCCAGGACCACTGAAGCTTTCTTT.

The chain has TRBV20-1 and TRBJ2-5; no definite D call. CDR1 is DFQATT, CDR2 SNEGSKA, per germline (reference sequence). This CDR3 is built from 12 residues. The germline V and J ends were trimmed by 6 bases and 2 bases, with 10 bases remaining between them. CDR3 in amino acids: CSAYRGQETQYF. The CDR3 DNA sequence: TGCAGTGCCTATCGTGGGCAAGAGACCCAGTACTTC.

The rearrangement uses TRBV11-2 and TRBJ1-2; no definite D call. CDR1 is SGHAT, CDR2 FQNNGV, per germline. V was trimmed by 2 bases and J by 2 bases, leaving 18 bases between them. There are 17 residues in the CDR3. CDR3 sequence: CASSLHSGETSNYGYTF. CDR3 bases: TGTGCCAGCAGCTTACACTCGGGAGAGACCTCCAACTATGGCTACACCTTC.

The chain recombines TRBV20-1 with TRBJ2-3; perhaps TRBD2 as D (6 bases). Germline values: CDR1 DFQATT, CDR2 SNEGSKA (reference sequence). The CDR3 is 14 residues long. The V and J ends lost 7 bases and 0 bases respectively, with 14 bases between them. The CDR3 is CSVILAASTDTQYF. The CDR3 DNA sequence: TGCAGTGTCATACTAGCAGCTAGCACAGATACGCAGTATTTT.